Listed below are T cell receptor beta chains from one sample, sequenced in a study of T cells in Graves' hyperthyroidism and ophthalmopathy. TCRdb independently ran MiXCR on the multiplex PCR reads; one entry per CDR3 protein. In the table there are hundreds of thousands of distinct CDR3 sequences, 38% of which are singletons. Sequenced material: blood. These receptors originate from a man between 18 and 35 years old with Graves' hyperthyroidism. CDR3s include the opening cysteine and the closing phenylalanine or tryptophan. A D gene is named only where the DNA matches it firmly. Clone size is given for some rows only: seen once, a few or many times, or a class if the clone is expanded.

v_call,d_call,j_call,cdr3_length,clone_size,cdr3_aa,cdr3_nt
TRBV7-9,TRBD1,TRBJ2-3,15,few,CASNPDRVSTDTQYF,TGTGCCAGTAACCCAGACAGGGTTAGCACAGATACGCAGTATTTT
TRBV29-1,TRBD1,TRBJ1-1,11,many,CSVRTGFEAFF,TGCAGCGTCAGGACAGGGTTTGAAGCTTTCTTT
TRBV5-4,NA,TRBJ2-5,14,once,CASSLALAHETQYF,TGCGCCAGCAGCTTGGCATTAGCTCACGAGACCCAGTACTTC
TRBV9,NA,TRBJ1-4,15,many,CASSPSPDRIEKLFF,TGTGCCAGCAGCCCCTCTCCTGACAGAATTGAAAAACTGTTTTTT
TRBV5-5,TRBD2,TRBJ2-7,12,NA,CASTGGVYEQYF,TGTGCCAGCACGGGAGGGGTCTACGAGCAGTACTTC
TRBV7-2,NA,TRBJ2-7,13,few,CASSWGSAYEQYF,TGTGCCAGCAGCTGGGGATCAGCGTACGAGCAGTACTTC
TRBV13,TRBD2,TRBJ2-3,14,NA,CASSLGRELYTQYF,TGTGCCAGCAGCCTAGGGCGGGAGCTGTATACGCAGTATTTT
TRBV4-1,TRBD1,TRBJ1-6,15,NA,CASSQGDRHNSPLHF,TGCGCCAGCAGTCAAGGGGACAGACATAATTCACCCCTCCACTTT
TRBV20-1,NA,TRBJ2-5,13,few,CSARRRGGETQYF,TGCAGTGCTAGACGGAGGGGCGGAGAGACCCAGTACTTC
TRBV7-9,NA,TRBJ2-2,16,NA,CASSLIPPTGTGELFF,TGTGCCAGCAGCTTAATACCCCCCACGGGAACCGGGGAGCTGTTTTTT
TRBV2,NA,TRBJ2-5,12,NA,CASLLGEETQYF,TGTGCCAGCTTATTGGGGGAGGAGACCCAGTACTTC
TRBV12-3/TRBV12-4,NA,TRBJ1-1,14,few,CASSFSYSPPGAFF,TGTGCCAGCAGTTTCTCCTACAGTCCCCCGGGGGCTTTCTTT
TRBV7-1,NA,TRBJ1-6,15,NA,CASSSDGDGNQPLHF,TGTGCCAGCAGCTCGGACGGGGATGGCAATCAGCCCCTCCACTTT
TRBV19,NA,TRBJ2-6,16,many,CASSIHDGTGANVLTF,TGTGCCAGTAGTATTCATGACGGGACTGGGGCCAACGTCCTGACTTTC
TRBV7-2,TRBD2,TRBJ2-5,18,many,CASSLGSRGRLLGETQYF,TGTGCCAGCAGCTTAGGTTCTCGCGGGAGGCTTTTGGGAGAGACCCAGTACTTC
TRBV6-5,TRBD1,TRBJ1-1,15,NA,CASSYSYRGLTEAFF,TGTGCCAGCAGTTACTCGTACAGGGGGCTCACTGAAGCTTTCTTT
TRBV11-2,NA,TRBJ1-6,14,once,CGSSLDRGGPPLHF,TGTGGCAGCAGCTTAGATCGAGGAGGGCCACCCCTCCACTTT
TRBV25-1,NA,TRBJ1-6,16,NA,CASSLYPGLDNSPLHF,TGTGCCAGCAGTTTATACCCAGGGCTGGATAATTCACCCCTCCACTTT
TRBV12-3/TRBV12-4,NA,TRBJ1-4,16,many,CASSFEVRGTNEKLFF,TGTGCCAGCAGTTTCGAAGTAAGGGGAACTAATGAAAAACTGTTTTTT
TRBV6-2/TRBV6-3,NA,TRBJ2-6,19,few,CASSTSLAGRHSGANVLTF,NA
TRBV19,TRBD2,TRBJ2-5,15,NA,CACSTLAGGLETQYF,TGTGCCTGTAGTACCCTAGCGGGGGGGCTGGAGACCCAGTACTTC
TRBV25-1,NA,TRBJ1-1,14,NA,CASDVGLDNTEAFF,TGTGCCAGTGACGTGGGGCTGGATAACACTGAAGCTTTCTTT
TRBV19,NA,TRBJ1-1,14,many,CASRTRAGNTEAFF,TGTGCCAGTAGGACCCGAGCAGGGAACACTGAAGCTTTCTTT
TRBV29-1,NA,TRBJ2-5,12,many,CSVYRAQETQYF,TGCAGCGTCTACAGGGCCCAAGAGACCCAGTACTTC
TRBV7-8,TRBD1,TRBJ2-5,15,NA,CASSFRRDRGETQYF,TGTGCCAGCAGCTTCCGACGGGACAGGGGAGAGACCCAGTACTTC
TRBV19,NA,TRBJ1-5,14,NA,CASSILTVNQPQHF,TGTGCCAGTAGTATACTCACTGTAAATCAGCCCCAGCATTTT
TRBV4-3,NA,TRBJ1-5,15,many,CASSQAAGGGQPQHF,TGCGCCAGCAGCCAAGCGGCAGGAGGAGGTCAGCCCCAGCATTTT
TRBV2,NA,TRBJ2-3,15,NA,CASSESRDSRDTQYF,TGTGCCAGCAGTGAGTCCCGGGACTCAAGGGATACGCAGTATTTT
TRBV5-4,TRBD1,TRBJ2-2,15,NA,CASSLYDRETGELFF,TGTGCCAGCAGCTTGTATGACAGGGAAACCGGGGAGCTGTTTTTT
TRBV11-2,NA,TRBJ1-6,14,few,CASSQGLDNSPLHF,TGCGCCAGCAGCCAAGGGCTGGATAATTCACCCCTCCACTTT
TRBV10-3,NA,TRBJ1-6,14,many,CAISESSYNSPLHF,TGTGCCATCAGTGAGAGCTCCTATAATTCACCCCTCCACTTT
TRBV2,NA,TRBJ2-5,12,few,CATSPHQETQYF,TGTGCCACCTCCCCTCACCAAGAGACCCAGTACTTC
TRBV7-6,TRBD1,TRBJ2-7,15,NA,CASSEQGAPSYEQYF,TGTGCCAGCAGTGAACAGGGGGCTCCTTCCTACGAGCAGTACTTC
TRBV29-1,NA,TRBJ2-2,11,many,CSVEGTGELFF,TGCAGCGTTGAAGGTACCGGGGAGCTGTTTTTT
TRBV5-1,NA,TRBJ2-5,15,NA,CASSLVSKPEETQYF,TGCGCCAGCAGCTTGGTTTCTAAGCCAGAAGAGACCCAGTACTTC
TRBV19,TRBD1,TRBJ1-1,15,NA,CASSMPLTGRPEAFF,TGTGCCAGTAGTATGCCCCTGACAGGGAGACCTGAAGCTTTCTTT
TRBV19,NA,TRBJ1-1,15,few,CASTQGWGDGTEAFF,TGTGCCAGTACCCAGGGATGGGGTGACGGCACTGAAGCTTTCTTT
TRBV5-6,NA,TRBJ1-2,14,many,CASSSRRGPYGYTF,TGTGCCAGCAGCTCGCGACGGGGGCCATATGGCTACACCTTC
TRBV14,NA,TRBJ1-1,13,few,CASSYQQGTEAFF,TGTGCCAGCAGCTACCAACAGGGTACTGAAGCTTTCTTT
TRBV7-9,NA,TRBJ1-3,14,few,CASIISGAGNTIYF,TGTGCCAGCATTATATCAGGGGCCGGAAACACCATATATTTT
TRBV5-1,NA,TRBJ2-2,15,NA,CASRGAGTVTGELFF,TGCGCCAGCAGAGGGGCCGGTACGGTCACCGGGGAGCTGTTTTTT
TRBV6-4,NA,TRBJ2-7,11,NA,CASKGIYEQYF,TGTGCCAGTAAAGGAATTTACGAGCAGTACTTC
TRBV29-1,NA,TRBJ2-7,13,many,CSVSEDNTYEQYF,TGCAGCGTTTCGGAGGACAACACCTACGAGCAGTACTTC
TRBV7-8,TRBD2,TRBJ2-2,13,few,CASSYREAGELFF,TGTGCCAGCAGCTACCGGGAGGCCGGGGAGCTGTTTTTT
TRBV2,NA,TRBJ2-7,14,many,CASSPDNGSYEQYF,TGTGCCAGCAGCCCGGACAACGGGTCCTACGAGCAGTACTTC
TRBV7-9,NA,TRBJ2-5,15,few,CASSLTGQSQETQYF,TGTGCCAGCAGCTTAACCGGCCAGAGCCAAGAGACCCAGTACTTC
TRBV4-1,TRBD1,TRBJ2-7,15,NA,CASSREGTGWGEQYF,TGCGCCAGCAGCCGAGAAGGGACAGGGTGGGGCGAGCAGTACTTC
TRBV15,TRBD2,TRBJ2-5,13,many,CATMRGLGETQYF,TGTGCCACGATGCGGGGACTAGGGGAGACCCAGTACTTC
TRBV20-1,NA,TRBJ2-7,13,few,CSARVGQSYEQYF,TGCAGTGCTAGAGTAGGACAGTCCTACGAGCAGTACTTC
TRBV7-6,NA,TRBJ1-6,15,many,CASSLDSAVNSPLHF,TGTGCCAGCAGCTTAGACTCCGCCGTTAATTCACCCCTCCACTTT
TRBV6-6,NA,TRBJ1-2,13,few,CASSGTAGLGYTF,TGTGCCAGCAGTGGGACGGCAGGTTTGGGCTACACCTTC